The entry below describes one T cell receptor (beta chain). This sample is drawn from a study of cytomegalovirus exposure and HLA in healthy donors. Primers included in the PCR were 60 Vbeta and 13 Jbeta primers. Under the authors' procedure: In a later analysis, around 87 million unique TCR beta chains included roughly 11 million shared by two or more donors. Assay: immunoSEQ multiplex PCR; the TCRdb copy retains only in-frame clones and omits some. That table furnishes V, J and clone size, whereas the DNA furnished D and trimming. The sample lists almost 95,000 clones, less than 70% occurring once. This CDR3 has 15 residues. V shed 2 bases, J shed 6 bases, and the junction held 5 bases outside the gene matches. The germline CDR1 and CDR2 sequences are SEHNR and FQNEAQ (reference sequence).

The clonotype originates from a man aged 50-59 years in good health and CMV-seronegative. Material for sequencing was PBMCs. This chain joins TRBV7-9 and TRBJ1-4; 8 bases align to TRBD1. The CDR3 DNA reads TGTGCCAGCAGCTTAACGGGACAGGCTCATGAAAAACTGTTTTTT. Translation: CASSLTGQAHEKLFF.